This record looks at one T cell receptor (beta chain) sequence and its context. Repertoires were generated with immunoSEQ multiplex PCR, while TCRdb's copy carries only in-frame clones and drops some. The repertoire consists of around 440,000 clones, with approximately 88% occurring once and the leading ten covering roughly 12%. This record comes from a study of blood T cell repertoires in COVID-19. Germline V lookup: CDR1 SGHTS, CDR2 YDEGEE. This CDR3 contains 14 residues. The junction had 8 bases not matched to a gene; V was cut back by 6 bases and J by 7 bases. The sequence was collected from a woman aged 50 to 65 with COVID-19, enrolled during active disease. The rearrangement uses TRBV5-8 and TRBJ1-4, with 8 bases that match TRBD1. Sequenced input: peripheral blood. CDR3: CASTVDRGGEKLFF. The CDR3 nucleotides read TGTGCCAGCACCGTAGACAGGGGAGGTGAAAAACTGTTTTTT.